The sample holds one count of the clone carrying this TCR beta chain. As yet, its antigen is unknown. Semi-nested PCR with Nested Universal Primer A followed constant-region reverse priming of full-length variable regions. TCRdb reprocessed the 5' RACE reads with MiXCR, giving one entry per CDR3 protein. This sample carries some 31,000 distinct CDR3 sequences, 20% to 30% of them seen once, and the ten largest clones take around 3.5%. In germline, CDR1 is SGHNT, CDR2 YYREEE (reference sequence). This CDR3 is 15 amino acids long. The V gene end was trimmed by 7 bases and the J gene end by 0 bases; junction bases not matched to a gene: 8. Study-level points and caveats: In terms of TCR gene usage, tumor memory CD4+ T cells clustered together with blood and lymph node memory CD4+ cells, as well as with lymph node naive CD4+ cells. Greatest tumor Treg TCR overlap was with tumor naive CD4+ cells.

V and J are TRBV5-4 and TRBJ2-3, with 7 bases identical to TRBD1. The receptor comes from a female donor with breast cancer. The sample comprised naive CD4+ T cells sorted from a lymph node. Specified subset: naive CD4+ T cells, CD4+CD45RA+CD25-. DNA for the CDR3: TGTGCCAGCGTACTCAACAGGGGCAGCACAGATACGCAGTATTTT. Translating it yields CASVLNRGSTDTQYF.